This T cell receptor beta chain was documented in a study of vaccination and CD4 T cells after COVID-19. As for the study in general: Following dose two, a median approximately 72 days (range 14 to 241) passed before post-vaccine samples were taken.

With the Oncomine TCR Beta short-read assay, DNA from cultured CD4+ T cells was sequenced. In TCRdb, the PCR reads were re-called with MiXCR into one record per CDR3 protein. Found here are around 10,000 distinct CDR3 sequences, roughly a third of them singletons; the top ten hold nearly 30%. Comment on this clonotype: The antigen is not known.

This CDR3 region has 14 residues. Germline loops: CDR1 LNHDA, CDR2 SQIVND (reference sequence). The V end was cut by 7 bases, the J end by 3 bases, with 13 bases between. The treatment here: approximately nine-day PBMC culture with coronavirus spike peptide pools or control peptides (ViraFEST assay). Each well held a few million PBMCs in IL-2 (around 9.7 IU/ml) medium with about 9.6 ug/ml peptide pools. The sequence came from a human donor with COVID-19. The sample was cultured CD4+ T cells from blood. The chain joins TRBV19 to TRBJ1-5; no definite D call. The CDR3 sequence: CASTGLIPNQPQHF. The CDR3 region has the DNA TGTGCCAGTACCGGACTGATCCCCAATCAGCCCCAGCATTTT. The variable domain in full, completed from reference TRBV19 and TRBJ1-5, reads DGGITQSPKYLFRKEGQNVTLSCEQNLNHDAMYWYRQDPGQGLRLIYYSQIVNDFQKGDIAEGYSVSREKKESFPLTVTSAQKNPTAFYLCASTGLIPNQPQHFGDGTRLSIL.